This entry lists 2 T cell receptor beta chains sequenced from one sample in a study of shared clonotypes between healthy human individuals (TCRdb year 2020). Libraries were made using the immunoSEQ multiplex PCR assay. The immuneACCESS repertoire file appears here via TCRdb, limited to in-frame rearrangements. These files lack a portion of the clones; in checked studies, under half of the deficit traces to unresolved V genes, and the cause of the others is not known. The sample table shows approximately 110,000 clones, and about 72% are seen once. Of the sample, approximately 25% is held by the ten largest clones. The sample comprised memory CD8+ T cells sorted from blood. Per the publication, the cell subset or site label means: CD45RO+ cells pooled with CCR7-negative TemRA cells. The source is a woman aged 25 to 39 in good health.

The V and J genes are TRBV10-3 and TRBJ1-2, with 7 bases fitting TRBD1. The CDR3 covers 17 residues. Losses at the gene ends were 10 bases for V and 0 bases for J; bases not matched to a gene: 17. Germline lookup yields CDR1 ENHRY and CDR2 SYGVKD. The DNA of the CDR3 is TGTGCCACCGCGGACAGGCAGTTTTGGATAGCTAACTATGGCTACACCTTC. As protein: CATADRQFWIANYGYTF.

Points on this clone: A single base is all that separates this from a far larger clone, so a read error is likely. The genes are TRBV6-9 and TRBJ2-5; D unresolved. Germline-derived CDR1 and CDR2 are MNHGY and SVAAGI. The CDR3 extends over 11 amino acids. The CDR3 sequence is CAGSHGETQYF. In DNA form, the CDR3 reads TGTGCCGGCAGTCACGGAGAGACCCAGTACTTC.